One sample yielded the 21 T cell receptor beta chains listed below, sequenced in a study of CD8 T cells in ankylosing spondylitis (dated by TCRdb to the late 2010s). To prepare the library, 5' RACE was applied. The sequencer listed for this sample is Illumina HiSeq 2500. In-frame beta chains were kept once TCRdb had trimmed the public reads at Q25 with fastp and called clones with MiXCR. Rows with one shared CDR3 protein collapse into an entry with the most common genes and DNA. Here the sample has roughly 100,000 distinct CDR3 sequences; about 7.7% occur a single time. The ten largest make up 9.5% to 10% of the sample. Sequencing was carried out using blood, either unsorted or a sorted T cell fraction (not recorded which). The source is a male donor with ankylosing spondylitis or in good health (not recorded which).

At least ten counts were recorded for this clonotype. V is TRBV7-9 and J is TRBJ2-3; tentatively, D is TRBD2 (6 bases). The V and J ends lost 4 bases and 2 bases respectively, with 13 bases between them. The germline CDR1 and CDR2 sequences are SEHNR and FQNEAQ (reference sequence). The CDR3 covers 15 residues. CDR3 in amino acids: CASSSGTGHTDTQYF. The CDR3 DNA is TGTGCCAGCAGCTCCGGGACTGGACACACAGATACGCAGTATTTT.

This clonotype was observed at least ten times. The junction does not match germline at one end; this may be a read error. This chain links TRBV7-7 with TRBJ2-7; D remains ambiguous. The CDR3 consists of 13 residues. CDR1 and CDR2 (germline): SSHAT, FNYEAQ (reference sequence). CDR3 sequence (DNA): TGTGCTAGCAGCTTAGCTCTAGGCTACGAGCAGTACTTC. Protein product: CASSLALGYEQYF.

The chain couples TRBV20-1 to TRBJ2-3, with D possibly TRBD2 on 6 matching bases. Germline values: CDR1 DFQATT, CDR2 SNEGSKA (reference sequence). The CDR3 runs 13 residues. V lost 8 bases to trimming and J lost 2 bases, with 14 bases between them. CDR3 protein: CSTHAGLTDTQYF. CDR3 coding DNA: TGCAGTACCCATGCGGGGCTCACAGATACGCAGTATTTT.

This clonotype has a count of ten or more. The chain joins TRBV6-6 to TRBJ2-1; 14 bases map to TRBD2. There are 17 residues in the CDR3. Germline CDR1 and CDR2: MNHNY and SVGAGI (reference sequence). The V and J ends lost 2 bases and 1 base, in that order; junction bases with no gene match: 1. DNA for the CDR3: TGTGCCAGCAGTTACAGGACTAGCGGGAGGTCCTACAATGAGCAGTTCTTC. Its protein product is CASSYRTSGRSYNEQFF.

This clonotype was observed a few times. The chain uses TRBV7-2 and TRBJ2-6, with D hard to call. The CDR3 has 14 residues. V dropped 10 bases and J dropped 1 base, with 11 bases sitting between them. Per germline, CDR1 SGHTA and CDR2 FQGNSA. This chain's CDR3 is CATLRQSGANVLTF. The CDR3 DNA is TGTGCCACATTAAGGCAATCTGGGGCCAACGTCCTGACTTTC.

This clonotype came up many times. This chain connects TRBV29-1 to TRBJ2-7; D is unresolved. The length of the CDR3 is 10 residues. Germline V gene lookup returns CDR1 SQVTM and CDR2 ANQGSEA. CDR3 DNA sequence: TGCAGTGCTGGCGACTACGAGCAGTACTTC. Translation gives CSAGDYEQYF.

This clonotype was counted ten times or more. The chain employs TRBV13 and TRBJ1-2; tentatively, D is TRBD1 (5 bases). The germline V gene has CDR1 PRHDT and CDR2 FYEKMQ (reference sequence). This CDR3 has 14 residues. Between the trimmed V and J ends, which lost 5 bases and 4 bases, there was a span of 14 bases. This CDR3 is CASSRTGRPYGYTF. DNA for the CDR3: TGTGCCAGCAGCCGGACGGGACGTCCCTATGGCTACACCTTC.

The rearrangement uses TRBV7-2 and TRBJ2-7; D is perhaps TRBD1 (5 bases). The V gene lost 5 bases and the J gene lost 2 bases, with 19 bases spanning the gap. Germline assignment: CDR1 SGHTA and CDR2 FQGNSA. The CDR3 loop spans 16 amino acids. The CDR3 protein is CASSLRGAGLTYEQYF. CDR3 DNA sequence: TGTGCCAGCAGCCTTAGGGGCGCCGGGTTGACCTACGAGCAGTACTTC.

This chain links TRBV10-2 with TRBJ2-3, with TRBD2 matching over 9 bases. The CDR3 runs 15 residues. After removal of 6 bases from V and 0 bases from J, the junction contained 4 bases not matched to a gene. CDR1 is WSHSY, CDR2 SAAADI, per germline. The CDR3 here is CASSSSGESTDTQYF. For the CDR3, the DNA is TGCGCCAGCAGCTCTAGCGGGGAAAGCACAGATACGCAGTATTTT.

This clonotype was recorded at least ten times. The chain joins TRBV29-1 to TRBJ2-1; TRBD1 aligns across 9 bases. The germline CDR1 and CDR2 sequences are SQVTM and ANQGSEA. The CDR3 length is 13 residues. V gave up 3 bases and J gave up 7 bases; unmatched junction bases: 4. This chain's CDR3 is CSVDLTGGNEQFF. The CDR3 DNA reads as TGCAGCGTTGATTTGACAGGGGGAAATGAGCAGTTCTTC.

The table lists this clonotype with many counts. V and J are TRBV12-3 or TRBV12-4 and TRBJ1-1; 10 bases align to TRBD1. The CDR3 consists of 17 residues. After removal of 6 bases from V and 6 bases from J, the junction contained 16 bases not matched to a gene. The CDR3 region is CASSRRQGAKKGPEAFF. CDR3 sequence (DNA): TGTGCCAGCAGCCGTAGACAGGGGGCTAAAAAGGGGCCTGAAGCTTTCTTT.

This clonotype was counted many times. The chain recombines TRBV7-8 with TRBJ2-7; unclear D gene. The V end lost 1 base, the J end lost 3 bases, and 7 bases lay between the germline ends. There are 13 residues in the CDR3. Germline V gene sequence: CDR1 SGHVS, CDR2 FQNEAQ. The CDR3 bases are TGTGCCAGCAGCTTAGGATGGGTCTACGAGCAGTACTTC. Amino acids: CASSLGWVYEQYF.

This clonotype has ten or more counts. The rearrangement joins TRBV20-1 to TRBJ2-5; 11 bases match TRBD2. With 3 bases clipped from V and 5 bases from J, the junction kept 5 bases outside the gene matches. Germline assignment: CDR1 DFQATT and CDR2 SNEGSKA (reference sequence). The CDR3 covers 14 residues. CDR3 loop: CSASKVAGGETQYF. The CDR3 region has the DNA TGCAGTGCTAGTAAAGTAGCGGGAGGGGAGACCCAGTACTTC.

This clonotype was seen repeatedly, ten times or more. This rearrangement joins TRBV11-2 to TRBJ2-2, with TRBD2 identical over 13 bases. The ends lost 4 bases at V and 6 bases at J; junction bases unmatched: 8. The CDR3 runs 17 residues. The germline CDR1 and CDR2 sequences are SGHAT and FQNNGV. In DNA form, the CDR3 reads TGTGCCAGCAGCTCACGGACTAGCGGGAGAATCGCCGGGGAGCTGTTTTTT. Translating gives CASSSRTSGRIAGELFF.

Regarding this clonotype: A much larger clone differs from this one at a single base, so this may be a read error. J is TRBJ1-1 and V is TRBV20-1; TRBD1 matches at 7 bases. The CDR3 loop spans 13 amino acids. The germline CDR1 and CDR2 sequences are DFQATT and SNEGSKA (reference sequence). The CDR3 region has the DNA TGCAGCTCTACAGGGGACGGGAACACTGAAGCTTTCTTT. It is translated as CSSTGDGNTEAFF.

This clonotype was found many times. The V and J genes are TRBV12-3 or TRBV12-4 and TRBJ2-1, with TRBD2 matching over 12 bases. The CDR3 runs to 15 residues. J was trimmed by 7 bases and V by 6 bases; bases with no gene match: 7. CDR3 coding DNA: TGTGCCAGCAGCCCGACTAGCGGGAGATTAAATGAGCAGTTCTTC. Its translation: CASSPTSGRLNEQFF.

The rearrangement uses TRBV29-1 and TRBJ2-1; maybe TRBD2 (7 bases). Germline values: CDR1 SQVTM, CDR2 ANQGSEA. The CDR3 spans 14 residues. Trimming cost V 2 bases and J 8 bases, with 16 bases left between them. The CDR3 region has the DNA TGCAGCGTTGAACGGCAGCCGGGGGGCGATGAGCAGTTCTTC. Amino acid sequence: CSVERQPGGDEQFF.

The table lists this clonotype with many counts. V gene TRBV10-3 combines with J gene TRBJ1-5; no clear D gene. The CDR3 is 13 residues long. V dropped 2 bases and J dropped 3 bases, with 5 bases sitting between them. Germline CDR1 ENHRY, CDR2 SYGVKD. The CDR3 is CAISEVDNQPQHF. The CDR3 nucleotides are TGTGCCATCAGTGAGGTCGACAATCAGCCCCAGCATTTT.

This clonotype was seen many times. The chain employs TRBV6-1 and TRBJ1-2; tentatively, D is TRBD1 (5 bases). Looked up from germline, CDR1 is MNHNS and CDR2 is SASEGT. The CDR3 sequence is 13 residues long. Deletions cut 8 bases from V and 0 bases from J, with 10 bases between. The CDR3 DNA follows: TGTGCCAGCGAGGGGACCGCTAACTATGGCTACACCTTC. This gives the protein CASEGTANYGYTF.

This clonotype was recorded many times. The chain combines TRBV12-3 or TRBV12-4 with TRBJ1-5, with a weak D call TRBD1 (5 bases). V was cut by 0 bases and J by 4 bases, with 10 bases left in between. The CDR3 runs to 15 residues. For the CDR3, the DNA is TGTGCCAGCAGTTTAGCAGGGGAAGCGAATCAGCCCCAGCATTTT. It codes for CASSLAGEANQPQHF.

This clonotype was counted ten times or more. V gene TRBV7-8 combines with J gene TRBJ1-1; D not resolved. The CDR3 has 13 amino acids. CDR1 and CDR2 (germline): SGHVS, FQNEAQ. The V end was cut by 5 bases, the J end by 6 bases, with 13 bases between. Here the CDR3 reads CASSRSGLAEAFF. The CDR3 nucleotides read TGTGCCAGCAGCCGAAGTGGCCTCGCTGAAGCTTTCTTT.